Presented here are 8 T cell receptor beta chains from one specimen sequenced in a study of identifying expanded T cells in peripheral blood. Some clones are missing from TCRdb's copy, which holds only in-frame ones; the method was immunoSEQ multiplex PCR. The sample comprises about 90,000 clones, around 88% of which are singletons, and approximately 5.6% rests with the top ten. The sample comprised blood. The receptor source for this set is a person between 18 and 75 years old in good health.

A few counts support this clone. This sequence joins TRBV6-6 and TRBJ1-3; D not certain. Germline assignment: CDR1 MNHNY and CDR2 SVGAGI (reference sequence). The CDR3 covers 15 residues. V lost 10 bases and J 0 bases, leaving 16 bases between the germline ends. CDR3 in amino acids: CATIQGSSSGNTIYF. CDR3 DNA sequence: TGTGCCACTATCCAAGGCTCCTCCTCTGGAAACACCATATATTTT.

CDR3 region: CASTSWEGTNGYTF. The CDR3 region has the DNA TGTGCCAGTACCTCCTGGGAGGGAACGAATGGCTACACCTTC. The chain couples TRBV19 to TRBJ1-2; D gene uncertain. The CDR3 runs 14 residues. Trimming left V 7 bases short and J 6 bases short, with 18 bases between. The germline V gene encodes CDR1 LNHDA and CDR2 SQIVND (reference sequence). Filled out from reference TRBV19 and TRBJ1-2, the complete variable domain reads DGGITQSPKYLFRKEGQNVTLSCEQNLNHDAMYWYRQDPGQGLRLIYYSQIVNDFQKGDIAEGYSVSREKKESFPLTVTSAQKNPTAFYLCASTSWEGTNGYTFGSGTRLTVV.

The chain employs TRBV29-1 and TRBJ1-2, with D hard to call. Trimming removed 8 bases at V and 4 bases at J, with 17 bases between. The CDR3 is 13 residues long. Germline V gene sequence: CDR1 SQVTM, CDR2 ANQGSEA. DNA for the CDR3: TGCAGCTGCCGGGTTGGGGAGGCCTATGGCTACACCTTC. Protein product: CSCRVGEAYGYTF.

This chain links TRBV10-3 with TRBJ2-3; 7 bases are a match to TRBD2. The V and J ends lost 8 bases and 2 bases, in that order; junction bases with no gene match: 4. The length of the CDR3 is 13 residues. CDR1 and CDR2 (germline): ENHRY, SYGVKD. The CDR3 sequence: CAIGEGYTDTQYF. CDR3 bases: TGTGCCATCGGGGAGGGATACACAGATACGCAGTATTTT.

This clone showed up just once. The chain has TRBV5-6 and TRBJ1-1; tentatively, D is TRBD1 (6 bases). V lost 3 bases and J 0 bases, leaving 12 bases between the germline ends. Germline CDR1 is SGHDT and CDR2 is YYEEEE. The length of the CDR3 is 15 residues. The CDR3, as DNA: TGTGCCAGCAGCTGGGGTGGGGGCCTGAACACTGAAGCTTTCTTT. As protein: CASSWGGGLNTEAFF.

V usage is TRBV6-5 and J usage is TRBJ2-1; D is perhaps TRBD1 (5 bases). V dropped 7 bases and J dropped 6 bases, with 16 bases sitting between them. Per the germline V gene, CDR1 is MNHEY and CDR2 is SVGAGI. The CDR3 is 14 amino acids. CDR3 coding DNA: TGTGCCAGCAAGGGTCAGGGAAGCCCCAATGAGCAGTTCTTC. As protein: CASKGQGSPNEQFF.

The genes are TRBV25-1 and TRBJ2-7; D may be TRBD1 (6 bases). Trimming took off 1 base at V and 0 bases at J, with 13 bases between the two ends. Germline CDR1 MGHDK, CDR2 SYGVNS. The CDR3 contains 16 residues. For the CDR3, the DNA is TGTGCCAGCAGTGAATGGTCGCAGGGGTTCTCCTACGAGCAGTACTTC. It translates to CASSEWSQGFSYEQYF.

V gene TRBV4-1 combines with J gene TRBJ1-5; D is possibly TRBD1 (6 bases). The CDR3 is 20 amino acids. CDR1 and CDR2 (germline): MGHRA, YSYEKL. Between the trimmed V and J ends, which lost 5 bases and 0 bases, there was a span of 26 bases. CDR3: CASSYTTGTRDLYSNQPQHF. CDR3 DNA: TGCGCCAGCAGCTATACTACCGGGACACGGGACCTTTATAGCAATCAGCCCCAGCATTTT.